A selection of T cell receptor beta chains follows, all from one sample in a study of blood T cell repertoires in COVID-19. Produced via immunoSEQ multiplex PCR; TCRdb's table is partial and in-frame only. The data contain 360,000 or so clones, 75% to 90% of them seen just once; the ten biggest clones take up less than 6%. The sequenced sample was PBMCs or T cells enriched from blood (not recorded which). The origin of the receptors is a woman aged 45 to 65 who had recovered from COVID-19. Both conserved end residues are part of each CDR3. Fields, in order: CDR3 DNA, CDR3 protein, V gene, J gene, D gene. A D gene is named only where the DNA matches it firmly.

cdr3_nt: TGTGCCAGCAGCTTGGAAGGGGGCACCTCCTACGAGCAGTACTTC
cdr3_aa: CASSLEGGTSYEQYF
v_call: TRBV5-4
j_call: TRBJ2-7
d_call: TRBD1

cdr3_nt: TGTGCCTGGAGAGACGGGAAGTATGGCTACACCTTC
cdr3_aa: CAWRDGKYGYTF
v_call: TRBV30
j_call: TRBJ1-2
d_call: NA

cdr3_nt: TGTGCCAGCGCTAGAGACAGGGTTAGCACTGAAGCTTTCTTT
cdr3_aa: CASARDRVSTEAFF
v_call: TRBV18
j_call: TRBJ1-1
d_call: TRBD1

cdr3_nt: TGTGCCAGCACCCACCAGGGGGACACCGGGGAGCTGTTTTTT
cdr3_aa: CASTHQGDTGELFF
v_call: TRBV6-5
j_call: TRBJ2-2
d_call: TRBD1

cdr3_nt: TGTGCCAGCAGCTTGAGTGGCAGGGGGGATCAGCCCCAGCATTTT
cdr3_aa: CASSLSGRGDQPQHF
v_call: TRBV5-5
j_call: TRBJ1-5
d_call: TRBD1

cdr3_nt: TGTGCCATCAGTGAGCCTACAGGGTCAACTAATGAAAAACTGTTTTTT
cdr3_aa: CAISEPTGSTNEKLFF
v_call: TRBV10-3
j_call: TRBJ1-4
d_call: NA

cdr3_nt: TGTGCCAGTAGTATTGCACTAGCGGGACCAAGCACAGATACGCAGTATTTT
cdr3_aa: CASSIALAGPSTDTQYF
v_call: TRBV19
j_call: TRBJ2-3
d_call: TRBD2

cdr3_nt: TGTGCCAGCAGCCAGGGGCCAAGGACTGAAAAACTGTTTTTT
cdr3_aa: CASSQGPRTEKLFF
v_call: TRBV7-2
j_call: TRBJ1-4
d_call: NA

cdr3_nt: TGTGCCAGTACCCGGTTTAGCGGGGCCCTTATTAGAACCAACTCCTACAATGAGCAGTTCTTC
cdr3_aa: CASTRFSGALIRTNSYNEQFF
v_call: TRBV19
j_call: TRBJ2-1
d_call: TRBD2

cdr3_nt: TGTGCCAGCAGTTACCGTCGGGGCTATGGCTACACCTTC
cdr3_aa: CASSYRRGYGYTF
v_call: TRBV6-5
j_call: TRBJ1-2
d_call: NA

cdr3_nt: TGTGCTAGTGGTACCTCAGGGGGCAGCACAGATACGCAGTATTTT
cdr3_aa: CASGTSGGSTDTQYF
v_call: TRBV12-5
j_call: TRBJ2-3
d_call: TRBD1

cdr3_nt: TGTGCCAGCAGCTTAGGCGCGGTCCATAATTCGCCCCTCCACTTT
cdr3_aa: CASSLGAVHNSPLHF
v_call: TRBV7-2
j_call: TRBJ1-6
d_call: NA

cdr3_nt: TGTGCCAGCAGCTTGGGACAGGGGGCCGGTAATGAGCAGTTCTTC
cdr3_aa: CASSLGQGAGNEQFF
v_call: TRBV5-6
j_call: TRBJ2-1
d_call: TRBD1

cdr3_nt: TGCACCCAGCGGGAGGGCCGAGGAAACATTCAGTACTTC
cdr3_aa: CTQREGRGNIQYF
v_call: TRBV1
j_call: TRBJ2-4
d_call: NA

cdr3_nt: TGTGCCAGCAGCGTATATCCGGAGGGGGCGGCTTACAATGAGCAGTTCTTC
cdr3_aa: CASSVYPEGAAYNEQFF
v_call: TRBV9
j_call: TRBJ2-1
d_call: NA

cdr3_nt: TGTGCCAGCAGCCTCATGTCAGTCACTGAAGCTTTCTTT
cdr3_aa: CASSLMSVTEAFF
v_call: TRBV6-2/TRBV6-3
j_call: TRBJ1-1
d_call: NA

cdr3_nt: TGTGCCAGCACCGAGCATGGCGGTCCCACAGGAAAGTGGTCCGGAAACACCATATATTTT
cdr3_aa: CASTEHGGPTGKWSGNTIYF
v_call: TRBV9
j_call: TRBJ1-3
d_call: NA

cdr3_nt: TGTGCCATCAGTCCGGGGTCAGGGAACACTGAAGCTTTCTTT
cdr3_aa: CAISPGSGNTEAFF
v_call: TRBV10-3
j_call: TRBJ1-1
d_call: NA

cdr3_nt: TGTGCCAGCAGCCAGGCAGGGGGCGACCCGGGTGGCTACACCTTC
cdr3_aa: CASSQAGGDPGGYTF
v_call: TRBV4-2
j_call: TRBJ1-2
d_call: TRBD1

cdr3_nt: TGTGCCAGTAGTATACAGGGAAGTAATCAGCCCCAGCATTTT
cdr3_aa: CASSIQGSNQPQHF
v_call: TRBV19
j_call: TRBJ1-5
d_call: NA

cdr3_nt: TGCAGCGTTTTGGGGGGGGAGGATGGCTACACCTTC
cdr3_aa: CSVLGGEDGYTF
v_call: TRBV29-1
j_call: TRBJ1-2
d_call: NA

cdr3_nt: TGTGCCAGCAGTTTAAGGGACAGCCTTCCGCGGGCTTTCTTT
cdr3_aa: CASSLRDSLPRAFF
v_call: TRBV27
j_call: TRBJ1-1
d_call: TRBD1